The clone carrying this T cell receptor (beta chain) appeared a single time. Clones were read by immunoSEQ multiplex PCR, and TCRdb kept only the in-frame ones, dropping some. This sample yields fewer than 400,000 clones, of which around 67% are seen a single time; 10% belongs to the top ten. CDR1 is SGHAT, CDR2 FQDESV, per germline (reference sequence). V was cut by 5 bases and J by 7 bases, with 14 bases left in between. The CDR3 totals 14 residues. The data belong to a study of shared clonotypes between healthy human individuals. The chain recombines TRBV11-1 with TRBJ2-2, with D possibly being TRBD2 (5 bases). The source material was memory CD4+ T cells sorted from blood. Documented subset: CD45RA-negative fraction. The source of this sequence is a man in his thirties or forties in good health. CDR3 DNA: TGTGCCAGCAGCCACAATAGCGCGGGCGGGGAGCTGTTTTTT. It yields the protein CASSHNSAGGELFF.